This T cell receptor beta chain was identified in a study of blood T cell repertoires in COVID-19. CDR1 and CDR2 (germline): SGHAT, FQNNGV. With 2 bases removed from V and 0 bases from J, the gap between germline ends came to 10 bases. The length of the CDR3 is 15 residues. Profiling relied on immunoSEQ multiplex PCR, and the TCRdb table lists in-frame clones only, not all of them. Among fewer than 250,000 clones listed, 75% to 85% were seen once. Those enrolled, adults aged roughly 18 to 95 years, came from 24 US areas. The study assigned cohorts using participant-reported clinical history. This rearrangement joins TRBV11-2 to TRBJ2-5; a weak D match, TRBD1 (5 bases). This TCR derives from a woman aged 45-65 years with acute COVID-19. Source material: PBMCs or T cells enriched from blood (not recorded which). The CDR3, as DNA: TGTGCCAGCAGCTTAAATCGACAGTACCAAGAGACCCAGTACTTC. The encoded protein is CASSLNRQYQETQYF.